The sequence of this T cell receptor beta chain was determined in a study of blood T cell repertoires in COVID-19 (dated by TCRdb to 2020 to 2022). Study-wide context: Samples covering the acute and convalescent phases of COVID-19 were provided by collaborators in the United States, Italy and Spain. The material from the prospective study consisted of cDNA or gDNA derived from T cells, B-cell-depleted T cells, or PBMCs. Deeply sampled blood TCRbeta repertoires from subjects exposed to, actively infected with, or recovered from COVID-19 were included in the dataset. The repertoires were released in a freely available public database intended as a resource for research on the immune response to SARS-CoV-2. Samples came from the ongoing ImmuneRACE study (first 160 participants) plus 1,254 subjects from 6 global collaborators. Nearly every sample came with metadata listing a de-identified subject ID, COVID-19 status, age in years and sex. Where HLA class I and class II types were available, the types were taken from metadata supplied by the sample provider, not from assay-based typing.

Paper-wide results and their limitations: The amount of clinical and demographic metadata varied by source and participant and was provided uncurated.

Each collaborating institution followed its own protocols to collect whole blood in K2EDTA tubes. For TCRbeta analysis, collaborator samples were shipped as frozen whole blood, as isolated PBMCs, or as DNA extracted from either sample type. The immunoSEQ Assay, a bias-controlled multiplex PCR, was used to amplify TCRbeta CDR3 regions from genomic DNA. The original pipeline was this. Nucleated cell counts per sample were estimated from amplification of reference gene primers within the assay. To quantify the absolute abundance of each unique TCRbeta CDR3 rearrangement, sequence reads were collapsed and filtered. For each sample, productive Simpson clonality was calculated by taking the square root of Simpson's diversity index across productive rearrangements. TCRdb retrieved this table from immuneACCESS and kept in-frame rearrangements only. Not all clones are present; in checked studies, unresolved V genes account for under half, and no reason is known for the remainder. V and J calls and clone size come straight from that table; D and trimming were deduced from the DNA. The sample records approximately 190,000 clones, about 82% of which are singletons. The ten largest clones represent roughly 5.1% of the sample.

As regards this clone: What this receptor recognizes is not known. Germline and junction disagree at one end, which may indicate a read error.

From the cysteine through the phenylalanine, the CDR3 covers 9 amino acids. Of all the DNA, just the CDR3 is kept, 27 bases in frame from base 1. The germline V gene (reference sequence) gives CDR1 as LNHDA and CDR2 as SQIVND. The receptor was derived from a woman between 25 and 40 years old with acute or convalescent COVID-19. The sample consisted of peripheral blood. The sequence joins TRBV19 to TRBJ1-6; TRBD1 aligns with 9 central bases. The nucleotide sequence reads TGTGCCAGTCCGGGACAGGGAGACTTT. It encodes CASPGQGDF.